The 2 T cell receptor beta chains given below trace back to one sample, sequenced in a study of PD-L1 blockade in urothelial cancer. The assay was immunoSEQ multiplex PCR, and TCRdb's table has in-frame clones only and misses some. Among tens of thousands of clones listed, about 85% were seen once. The material was PBMCs, obtained around atezolizumab (anti-PD-L1) treatment. The receptors were sampled from a man in his 60s with urothelial cancer.

Only a few counts were recorded for this clone. The V gene is TRBV6-6, the J gene TRBJ2-5; TRBD1 agrees at 10 bases. The V and J ends lost 6 bases and 7 bases, in that order; junction bases with no gene match: 11. This CDR3 has 15 residues. From germline, CDR1 is MNHNY and CDR2 SVGAGI (reference sequence). CDR3 bases: TGTGCCAGCAGCCGCGGACAGGGGGAATTTGGGACCCAGTACTTC. The encoded protein is CASSRGQGEFGTQYF.

The chain is built from TRBV9 and TRBJ1-1; no firm D call. The CDR3 covers 13 residues. Germline V gives CDR1 SGDLS, CDR2 YYNGEE. V lost 0 bases and J lost 6, with 9 bases in between. Written as DNA, the CDR3 is TGTGCCAGCAGCGTAGGAGGCCCCTCTGAAGCTTTCTTT. Its protein product is CASSVGGPSEAFF.